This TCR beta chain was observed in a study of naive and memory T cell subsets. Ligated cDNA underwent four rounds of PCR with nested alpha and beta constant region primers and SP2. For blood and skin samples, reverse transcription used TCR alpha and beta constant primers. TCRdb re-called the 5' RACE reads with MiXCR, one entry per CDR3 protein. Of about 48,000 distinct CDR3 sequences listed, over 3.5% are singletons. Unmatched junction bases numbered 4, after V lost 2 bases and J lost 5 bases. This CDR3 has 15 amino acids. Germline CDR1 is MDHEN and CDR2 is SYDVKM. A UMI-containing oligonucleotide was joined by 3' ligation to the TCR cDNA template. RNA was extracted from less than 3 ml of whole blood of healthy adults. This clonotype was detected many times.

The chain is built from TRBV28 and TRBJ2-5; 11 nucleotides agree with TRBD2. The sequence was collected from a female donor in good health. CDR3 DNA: TGTGCCAGCAGTTTACTAGCGGGAGGATCGGAGACCCAGTACTTC. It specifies CASSLLAGGSETQYF.